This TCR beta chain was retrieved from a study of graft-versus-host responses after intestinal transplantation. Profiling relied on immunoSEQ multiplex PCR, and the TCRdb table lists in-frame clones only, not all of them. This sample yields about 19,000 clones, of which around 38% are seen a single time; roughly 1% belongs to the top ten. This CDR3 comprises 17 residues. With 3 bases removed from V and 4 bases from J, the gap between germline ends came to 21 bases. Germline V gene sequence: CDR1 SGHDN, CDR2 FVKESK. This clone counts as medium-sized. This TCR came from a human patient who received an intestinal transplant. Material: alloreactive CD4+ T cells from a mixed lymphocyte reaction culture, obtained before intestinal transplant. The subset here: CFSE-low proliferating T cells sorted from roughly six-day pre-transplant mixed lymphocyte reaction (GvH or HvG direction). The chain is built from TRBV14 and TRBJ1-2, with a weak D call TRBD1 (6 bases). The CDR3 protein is CASSHLGRGAAFYGYTF. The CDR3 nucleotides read TGTGCCAGCAGCCATCTGGGGAGGGGGGCCGCCTTCTATGGCTACACCTTC.